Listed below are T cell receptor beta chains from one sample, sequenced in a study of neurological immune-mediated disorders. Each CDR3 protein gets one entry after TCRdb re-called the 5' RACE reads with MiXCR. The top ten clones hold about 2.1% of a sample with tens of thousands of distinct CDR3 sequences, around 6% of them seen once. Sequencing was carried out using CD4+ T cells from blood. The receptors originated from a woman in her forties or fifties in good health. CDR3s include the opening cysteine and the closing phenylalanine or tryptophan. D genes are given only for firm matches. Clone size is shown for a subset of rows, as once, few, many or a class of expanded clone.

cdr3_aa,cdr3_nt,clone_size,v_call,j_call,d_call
CASSQQNRGTEAFF,TGCGCCAGCAGCCAACAAAACAGGGGCACTGAAGCTTTCTTT,many,TRBV4-1,TRBJ1-1,TRBD1
CASSSTSGRVYNEQFF,TGTGCCAGCAGCTCGACTAGCGGGAGGGTCTACAATGAGCAGTTCTTC,medium-sized,TRBV7-2,TRBJ2-1,TRBD2
CASSKDSPPGGEQFF,TGCGCCAGCAGCAAGGACAGTCCCCCTGGGGGTGAGCAGTTCTTC,many,TRBV5-1,TRBJ2-1,-
CASSSRTGGFGELFF,TGTGCCAGCAGTTCCCGGACAGGGGGATTTGGGGAGCTGTTTTTT,-,TRBV28,TRBJ2-2,TRBD1
CSARTGWADTQYF,TGCAGTGCTCGGACCGGTTGGGCAGATACGCAGTATTTT,many,TRBV20-1,TRBJ2-3,-
CASSLQAGSNEQYF,TGTGCCAGCAGCTTACAGGCAGGGAGCAACGAGCAGTACTTC,many,TRBV7-9,TRBJ2-7,-
CASKGASGPYNEQFF,TGTGCCAGCAAGGGAGCTTCCGGGCCCTACAATGAGCAGTTCTTC,many,TRBV25-1,TRBJ2-1,-
CAISELGQSPGELFF,TGTGCCATCAGTGAACTGGGACAGTCCCCCGGGGAGCTGTTTTTT,-,TRBV10-3,TRBJ2-2,TRBD1
CASSITSGSRETQYF,TGTGCCAGCAGCATAACTAGCGGGTCCCGCGAGACCCAGTACTTC,many,TRBV7-2,TRBJ2-5,TRBD2
CASSLWDNYEQYF,TGTGCCAGCAGTTTATGGGACAACTACGAGCAGTACTTC,-,TRBV28,TRBJ2-7,-
CASSFPGTSREAFF,TGTGCCAGCAGTTTTCCAGGGACCAGCAGGGAAGCTTTCTTT,many,TRBV28,TRBJ1-1,-
CASSIAGGNSNQPQHF,TGTGCCAGTAGTATAGCTGGGGGTAATAGCAATCAGCCCCAGCATTTT,-,TRBV19,TRBJ1-5,-
CASSLELRENYGYTF,TGTGCCAGCAGCTTGGAACTCAGGGAAAACTATGGCTACACCTTC,many,TRBV5-6,TRBJ1-2,-
CASSLRGGRTYNEQFF,TGTGCCAGCAGCCTGAGGGGGGGGCGCACCTACAATGAGCAGTTCTTC,many,TRBV3-1,TRBJ2-1,-
CASTSVPGQGGDEKLFF,TGTGCCAGCACCTCCGTCCCGGGACAGGGCGGTGATGAAAAACTGTTTTTT,many,TRBV25-1,TRBJ1-4,TRBD1
CASSSAGGNTDTQYF,TGTGCCAGCAGTTCAGCGGGAGGGAACACAGATACGCAGTATTTT,many,TRBV28,TRBJ2-3,TRBD2
CSVPAGVNYGYTF,TGCAGCGTCCCCGCCGGGGTTAACTATGGCTACACCTTC,many,TRBV29-1,TRBJ1-2,-
CASSQLAGGPVNEQFF,TGTGCCAGTAGTCAATTAGCGGGGGGGCCGGTTAATGAGCAGTTCTTC,many,TRBV19,TRBJ2-1,TRBD2
CASSEIPPQGAGELFF,TGTGCCAGCAGTGAAATTCCCCCGCAGGGGGCCGGGGAGCTGTTTTTT,many,TRBV2,TRBJ2-2,TRBD1
CASSLEPLGPNEQFF,TGTGCCAGCAGCTTAGAACCTTTAGGGCCTAATGAGCAGTTCTTC,many,TRBV11-2,TRBJ2-1,-
CASSSRPPYEQYF,TGTGCCAGTAGTAGCAGGCCACCCTACGAGCAGTACTTC,many,TRBV19,TRBJ2-7,-
CASSLDGAQIGSPLHF,TGCGCCAGCAGCTTGGACGGGGCCCAAATTGGTTCACCCCTCCACTTT,many,TRBV5-1,TRBJ1-6,-
CASSEARGHNTEAFF,TGTGCCAGCAGTGAAGCGCGGGGGCATAACACTGAAGCTTTCTTT,many,TRBV2,TRBJ1-1,-
CSIQTGTGLLTF,TGCAGCATTCAAACAGGTACTGGTCTCCTCACCTTC,many,TRBV29-1,TRBJ1-2,-
CATSDLYGRAYEQYF,TGTGCCACCAGTGATCTATACGGCCGCGCCTACGAGCAGTACTTC,many,TRBV24-1,TRBJ2-7,-
CSATPPRQISNEQFF,TGCAGTGCTACCCCCCCTAGACAGATTTCCAATGAGCAGTTCTTC,many,TRBV20-1,TRBJ2-1,-
CASSLSGASNYGYTF,TGTGCCAGCAGCTTGTCGGGGGCCTCCAACTATGGCTACACCTTC,many,TRBV5-6,TRBJ1-2,-
CSVGVTYRLTNNEQFF,TGCAGCGTTGGAGTAACCTATCGGTTAACCAACAATGAGCAGTTCTTC,many,TRBV29-1,TRBJ2-1,-
CASSWDTNQPQHF,TGCGCCAGCAGCTGGGACACAAATCAGCCCCAGCATTTT,many,TRBV5-1,TRBJ1-5,-
CSADPQGSGNTIYF,TGCAGTGCCGATCCTCAGGGGTCTGGAAACACCATATATTTT,few,TRBV20-1,TRBJ1-3,-
CASSSPRAGVPYEQYF,TGTGCCAGCAGTTCCCCGCGAGCGGGAGTCCCCTACGAGCAGTACTTC,many,TRBV6-2/TRBV6-3,TRBJ2-7,TRBD2
CASSLIGREYNEQFF,TGTGCCAGCAGCTTAATAGGGCGGGAATACAATGAGCAGTTCTTC,-,TRBV7-3,TRBJ2-1,-
CASSRRQGGGEQFF,TGTGCCAGTAGTAGACGACAGGGAGGGGGTGAGCAGTTCTTC,many,TRBV19,TRBJ2-1,-
CSAGDRPYEQYF,TGCAGCGCTGGGGACAGGCCCTACGAGCAGTACTTC,medium-sized,TRBV29-1,TRBJ2-7,TRBD1
CASSPPGAGGALEQYF,TGTGCCAGCAGCCCACCAGGGGCGGGAGGAGCGCTCGAGCAGTACTTC,many,TRBV7-9,TRBJ2-7,TRBD2